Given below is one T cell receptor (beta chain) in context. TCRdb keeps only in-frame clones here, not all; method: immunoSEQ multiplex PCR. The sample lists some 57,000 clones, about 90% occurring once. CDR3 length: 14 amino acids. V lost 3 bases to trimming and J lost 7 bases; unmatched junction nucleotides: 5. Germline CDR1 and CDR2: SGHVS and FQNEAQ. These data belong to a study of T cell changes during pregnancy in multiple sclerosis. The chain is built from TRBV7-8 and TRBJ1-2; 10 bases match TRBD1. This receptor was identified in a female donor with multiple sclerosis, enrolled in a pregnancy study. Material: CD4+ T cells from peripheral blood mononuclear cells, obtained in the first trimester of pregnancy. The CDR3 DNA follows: TGTGCCAGCAGCTTTTATGACAGGGGGCCTGGCTACACCTTC. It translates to CASSFYDRGPGYTF.